This entry lists 14 T cell receptor beta chains sequenced from one sample in a study of vaccination effects on CD4 cells after COVID-19. Generated by immunoSEQ multiplex PCR, the TCRdb table keeps only in-frame clones and is missing some. The sample shows tens of thousands of clones, under 70% of them seen only once. The antigens for these receptors are not known. ViraFEST used viral peptide pools to expand antigen-specific CD4+ T cells before sequencing. Subsequent to roughly 9 days of culture, CD4+ T cells were isolated. Neither prior SARS-CoV-2 infection nor positive nucleocapsid antibodies were present in the vaccine recipients. The specimen comprised CD4+ T cells from PBMCs cultured with SARS-CoV-2 spike peptides, sampled before COVID-19 vaccination. Receptor source: a human donor who received a COVID-19 vaccine.

This chain uses TRBV5-1 with TRBJ2-5; 12 bases agree with TRBD2. The germline V gene encodes CDR1 SGHRS and CDR2 YFSETQ. The CDR3 runs to 20 residues. The V segment lost 3 bases and the J segment 5 bases; nucleotides outside the gene matches: 20. CDR3 in DNA: TGCGCCAGCAGCTGGAGGCGGGGACTAGCGGGCCCGAAGATGGAGGAGACCCAGTACTTC. It yields the protein CASSWRRGLAGPKMEETQYF. Combining the CDR3 with reference TRBV5-1 and TRBJ2-5 gives the whole variable domain KAGVTQTPRYLIKTRGQQVTLSCSPISGHRSVSWYQQTPGQGLQFLFEYFSETQRNKGNFPGRFSGRQFSNSRSEMNVSTLELGDSALYLCASSWRRGLAGPKMEETQYFGPGTRLLVL.

This chain uses TRBV3-1 (or the pseudogene TRBV3-2) with TRBJ2-1, with TRBD2 matching over 12 bases. The CDR3 consists of 15 residues. Germline CDR1 is LGHDT and CDR2 is YNNKEL (reference sequence). With V trimmed by 4 bases and J by 12 bases, 10 bases remained unmatched. This CDR3 is CASSLPSGRAVRQFF. The CDR3 DNA reads TGTGCCAGCAGCCTTCCTAGCGGGAGGGCCGTAAGGCAGTTCTTC.

The chain joins TRBV6-5 to TRBJ2-5; 7 nucleotides match TRBD1. The CDR3 is made up of 14 amino acids. Germline V gives CDR1 MNHEY, CDR2 SVGAGI. V was clipped by 2 bases and J by 2 bases; unmatched bases: 2. This CDR3 is CASSYRDSQETQYF. The CDR3 region has the DNA TGTGCCAGCAGTTACCGGGACAGTCAAGAGACCCAGTACTTC.

The V and J genes are TRBV7-2 and TRBJ2-2; possibly TRBD1 for D (7 bases). The germline V gene encodes CDR1 SGHTA and CDR2 FQGNSA. Trimming cost V 5 bases and J 16 bases, with 23 bases left between them. The CDR3 runs 14 residues. Here the CDR3 DNA reads TGTGCCAGCAGCGAAGGGGGACTCAGGGGGGTGTCGTTTTTT. Protein sequence: CASSEGGLRGVSFF.

The sample holds a few counts of this clone. The genes are TRBV28 and TRBJ2-7; D may correspond to TRBD1 or TRBD2 (5 bases each). The CDR3 sequence is 13 residues long. The germline V gene has CDR1 MDHEN and CDR2 SYDVKM. V was pared by 6 bases and J by 3 bases, with 12 bases between. CDR3: CASRNTGGYEQYF. The CDR3 DNA reads as TGTGCCAGCAGGAATACAGGAGGCTACGAGCAGTACTTC.

This clone has just a few counts. The chain is built from TRBV11-2 and TRBJ2-1; 10 bases match TRBD2. Germline loops: CDR1 SGHAT, CDR2 FQNNGV. The CDR3 is made up of 14 amino acids. J gave up 8 bases and V 5 bases, and 6 bases lay outside the gene matches. This CDR3 is CASSLSGGRHEQFF. The CDR3 DNA reads as TGTGCCAGCAGCCTTAGCGGGGGGCGGCATGAGCAGTTCTTC.

V usage is TRBV24-1 and J usage is TRBJ2-6; 9 bases align to TRBD1. Germline CDR1 is KGHDR and CDR2 is SFDVKD. The trim removed 4 bases at V and 0 bases at J, leaving 9 bases unmatched. The CDR3 contains 19 residues. In nucleotides, the CDR3 is TGTGCCACCAGTGACCCAGCGGGACAGGGCCTCTCTGGGGCCAACGTCCTGACTTTC. As protein: CATSDPAGQGLSGANVLTF.

The chain recombines TRBV5-1 with TRBJ2-5; TRBD1 matches 7 bases. V shed 2 bases and J 2 bases; nucleotides not matched to a gene: 12. Per germline, CDR1 SGHRS and CDR2 YFSETQ. The CDR3 has 17 amino acids. CDR3 loop: CASSLARQGKPQETQYF. The CDR3 nucleotides read TGCGCCAGCAGCTTAGCCAGACAGGGAAAGCCGCAAGAGACCCAGTACTTC. Using reference TRBV5-1 and TRBJ2-5 for the parts outside the CDR3, the full variable domain is KAGVTQTPRYLIKTRGQQVTLSCSPISGHRSVSWYQQTPGQGLQFLFEYFSETQRNKGNFPGRFSGRQFSNSRSEMNVSTLELGDSALYLCASSLARQGKPQETQYFGPGTRLLVL.

The chain joins TRBV11-2 to TRBJ2-4; tentatively, D is TRBD1 or TRBD2 (5 bases each). The ends were cut back, 3 bases at V and 0 bases at J, with 12 bases in the middle. This CDR3 is 16 amino acids long. Per germline, CDR1 SGHAT and CDR2 FQNNGV. The CDR3 sequence is CASSLDPGLAKNIQYF. The DNA of the CDR3 is TGTGCCAGCAGCTTGGATCCGGGGCTAGCCAAAAACATTCAGTACTTC.

This clone was seen a handful of times. V usage is TRBV2 and J usage is TRBJ2-7; D possibly corresponds to TRBD2 (5 bases). With 7 bases removed from V and 0 bases from J, the gap between germline ends came to 13 bases. Germline V gene sequence: CDR1 SNHLY, CDR2 FYNNEI. The CDR3 is 14 residues long. Here the CDR3 reads CASTLDSHSYEQYF. The CDR3 DNA sequence: TGTGCCAGCACTTTGGACTCTCACTCCTACGAGCAGTACTTC. Full variable domain (rest looked up from reference TRBV2 and TRBJ2-7): EPEVTQTPSHQVTQMGQEVILRCVPISNHLYFYWYRQILGQKVEFLVSFYNNEISEKSEIFDDQFSVERPDGSNFTLKIRSTKLEDSAMYFCASTLDSHSYEQYFGPGTRLTVT.

This clone came up once. The chain links TRBV9 to TRBJ1-2; D not resolved. The CDR3 totals 14 residues. Trimming pared 0 bases from V and 5 bases from J, leaving 11 bases between. Germline V gives CDR1 SGDLS, CDR2 YYNGEE. The CDR3 here is CASSVDRTEYGYTF. The CDR3 DNA reads TGTGCCAGCAGCGTAGATAGGACGGAGTATGGCTACACCTTC.

The gene calls are TRBV2 and TRBJ2-1, with 9 bases fitting TRBD2. V trimming: 7 bases; J trimming: 9 bases; junction bases outside the gene matches: 7. CDR1 SNHLY and CDR2 FYNNEI come from the germline V gene. The CDR3 sequence is 13 residues long. In DNA form, the CDR3 reads TGTGCCAGCACCCAGCGGGAGGAGGGTGAGCAGTTCTTC. The encoded protein is CASTQREEGEQFF.

The gene calls are TRBV28 and TRBJ2-1, with D hard to call. Germline CDR1 and CDR2: MDHEN and SYDVKM. This CDR3 has 14 amino acids. V was pared by 6 bases and J by 0 bases, with 9 bases between. CDR3 DNA: TGTGCCAGCAGGCCCGGCGCCTCCTACAATGAGCAGTTCTTC. Translated: CASRPGASYNEQFF. The complete variable domain, with remaining parts taken from reference TRBV28 and TRBJ2-1, reads DVKVTQSSRYLVKRTGEKVFLECVQDMDHENMFWYRQDPGLGLRLIYFSYDVKMKEKGDIPEGYSVSREKKERFSLILESASTNQTSMYLCASRPGASYNEQFFGPGTRLTVL.

This clone was detected only once. CDR3 in DNA: TGTGCCAGCAGCCAAGACAGGGTGAAGTCCTACGAGCAGTACTTC. Translating it yields CASSQDRVKSYEQYF. The J gene is TRBJ2-7, the V gene TRBV4-2, with D possibly matching TRBD1 (5 bases). Trimming removed 0 bases at V and 1 base at J, with 10 bases between. The CDR3 covers 15 residues. Germline lookup yields CDR1 LGHNA and CDR2 YNFKEQ.